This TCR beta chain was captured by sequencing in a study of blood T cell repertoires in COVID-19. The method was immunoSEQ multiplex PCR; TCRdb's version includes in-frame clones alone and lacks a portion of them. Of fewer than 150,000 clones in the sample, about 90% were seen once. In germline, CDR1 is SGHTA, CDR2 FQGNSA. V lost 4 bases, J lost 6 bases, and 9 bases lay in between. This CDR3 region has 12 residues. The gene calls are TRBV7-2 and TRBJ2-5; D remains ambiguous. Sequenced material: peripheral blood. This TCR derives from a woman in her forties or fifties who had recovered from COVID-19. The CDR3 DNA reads TGTGCCAGCAGCTACTTTATGAAGACCCAGTACTTC. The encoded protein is CASSYFMKTQYF.